This T cell receptor (beta chain) was observed in a study of shared clonotypes between healthy human individuals (dated by TCRdb to about 2020). Background on the whole study: A few men and a couple of women, aged 18 to 49 years, made up the cohort. To estimate repertoire size and how much clonotypes are shared between individuals, the study performed deep sequencing of blood TCR repertoires from about 5 healthy adults. For each donor, CD4 naive and CD4 memory were each given three plates, CD8 naive was given two plates, and CD8 memory was given one plate. Leukapheresis yielded between about 0.85 and 9 billion PBMCs per donor. To increase sequencing depth and limit assay-specific biases, different laboratories used diverse techniques to prepare libraries and sequence TCR repertoires.

TCR CDR3 regions were amplified from genomic DNA by multiplex PCR using the deep immunoSEQ assay. Genomic DNA extracted from each cell subset was distributed evenly over all wells of several immunoSEQ 96-well plates, and each plate served as one replicate. For sorted subsets, about 200 ng genomic DNA, equal to approximately 30,000 T cell genomes, was loaded into each replicate PCR. Purified libraries were measured with a Qubit 3.0 fluorometer, size-checked on a Bioanalyzer 2100, and measured again with the KAPA Library Quantification kit. Each immunoSEQ 96-well plate was sequenced on its own single-read 150-cycle Illumina NextSeq 550 flow cell. Concerning the study's data processing: Because only junctional sequences without quality scores were contained in the immunoSEQ output, filtering matching that applied to full-length reads could not be performed. To assign V/J genes and CDR3, sequences were annotated against IMGT germline references using PyIR, a Python wrapper for IgBLAST v1.9. Reads with weak V/J assignments (E-value above 1e-6), missing CDR3, stop codons, out-of-frame junctions, or ambiguous translated residues were removed. V3J clonotypes were defined as sequences sharing an identical inferred V gene, J gene, and CDR3 amino acid sequence. To compute the percentage overlap between repertoires, the number of shared unique clonotypes was divided by the size of the smaller repertoire. Richness of each repertoire was evaluated using RTK rarefaction, the Chao1 estimator, and Recon v2.1 estimates of unobserved clonotypes. OLGA was used to compute generation probabilities for all TCRbeta clonotypes that the gDNA method yielded from several donors. Held by TCRdb, this immuneACCESS table contains in-frame sequences only and omits some clones. Under half of the omission traces to an unresolved V gene where checked; the cause of the rest is unknown. That table supplies the V and J calls and clone size; D and trimming were determined from the DNA. The sample table shows hundreds of thousands of clones, and 55% to 85% are seen once. The ten top clones hold 1.5% to 2% of the sample.

With respect to this clone: Its recognized antigen is unknown. Nothing much larger sits one base from this clone, and base qualities are not available.

Taken from cysteine to phenylalanine, the CDR3 has 16 residues. The only DNA kept is the CDR3, 48 bases in frame from the first base. Trimming removed 9 bases from V and 3 bases from J; the gene matches leave 15 bases unexplained. Taken from the germline V gene, the CDR1 and CDR2 loops are KGHSH and LQKENI. Points the paper makes about the study in general: Estimated clonotype richness was generally larger for naive than for memory subsets. The genetic and exposure-history diversity represented was limited by the small number of donors. Incomplete sequencing was indicated by rarefaction of sorted-subset datasets, despite the large sequencing depth. Sampling was restricted to blood, and TCR repertoires in tissue are likely to differ from TCR repertoires in blood. When several donors were compared, the shared fraction of clonotypes was about 5% for naive CD4, approximately 3.5% for naive CD8, roughly 2.3% for memory CD4, and approximately 0.4% for memory CD8. Compared with non-shared clonotypes, clonotypes shared by all four sorted-subset donors had higher generation probabilities. Based on pairwise subsampling, the degree of clonotype sharing among donors was expected to be affected by sequencing depth.

Donors were healthy HIV-negative adults with no recently reported acute infections or vaccinations. Every donor was a Caucasian adult residing in Nashville, Tennessee, USA. CD4+ T cells were enriched through magnetic negative selection, after which naive cells were positively selected on CD45RA and the remaining negative fraction served as the memory subset. Blood was collected by leukapheresis, and PBMCs were isolated by Ficoll-Histopaque density gradient centrifugation and then cryopreserved in liquid nitrogen vapor phase. Analytical flow cytometry was used to check the purity and quantity of every magnetically sorted T cell population. Genomic DNA was isolated from every sorted fraction and measured by UV absorbance on a Nanodrop 2000c.

Sequencing was carried out using memory CD4+ T cells sorted from blood. What the cell subset or site label conveys for this sample: CD45RA-negative fraction. The TCR was taken from a woman aged 25 to 39 in good health. The rearranged chain carries TRBV18 and TRBJ2-5; TRBD2 lines up with 8 middle nucleotides. In nucleotide form, the sequence is TGTGCCAGGCAATGCGCGGTAGCGGGAAGGGAAGAGACCCAGTACTTC. Translated, this gives CARQCAVAGREETQYF. The reference TRBV18 and TRBJ2-5 proteins fill in what lies around the CDR3, so the full variable domain reads NAGVMQNPRHLVRRRGQEARLRCSPMKGHSHVYWYRQLPEEGLKFMVYLQKENIIDESGMPKERFSAEFPKEGPSILRIQQVVRGDSAAYFCARQCAVAGREETQYFGPGTRLLVL.